The T cell receptor (beta chain) under discussion was sequenced for a study of tumor-infiltrating lymphocytes in primary liver carcinoma. Background on the study: The cohort included men and women aged 30 to 69 years.

Germline CDR1 reads SGHAT; CDR2 reads FQNNGV. The CDR3 loop spans 14 amino acids. Extraction of RNA together with DNA used roughly 19-31 mg of unsorted bulk tissue. This clonotype has a single count. A read error may produce the germline difference seen at one junction end. Starting material of 500 to 600 ng total RNA yielded TCR beta cDNA via a constant-region primer. Slightly modified ARM-PCR served as the procedure for the TCR beta libraries. These libraries came from three rounds of nested multiplex PCR. Both of the initial two PCR rounds ran for about 11 cycles and employed TRBV1-TRBV30 forward primers alongside a C-beta reverse primer. In TCRdb, the multiplex PCR reads were re-called with MiXCR into one record per CDR3 protein. The sample includes around 79,000 distinct CDR3 sequences, roughly 71% of them seen just once.

The sequencing sample was made of tumor-adjacent normal liver tissue. The receptor was isolated from a man aged 35 to 55 with primary liver carcinoma and hepatitis B virus infection. The chain recombines TRBV11-2 with TRBJ2-1, with D possibly TRBD1 on 5 matching bases. CDR3 DNA: TGTGCCAGCAGCTTCTTCAGGGTTTACAATGAGCTGTTCTTC. This encodes CASSFFRVYNELFF.